This section outlines one T cell receptor beta chain sequence together with its context. The antigen is undetermined. This entry comes from a study of blood T cells in healthy people across ages. Findings and caveats of the study: Expanded clonotype changes were possibly confounded by unknown donor CMV status. Naive T cell percentage showed a strong correlation with the diversity of TCR beta.

Next came a second PCR, run for about 7 to 12 cycles, which used a sample-barcoded 5' primer along with a J-beta primer mix. MiXCR, run by TCRdb on the 5' RACE reads, gives a single entry per CDR3 protein. The sample lists around 2 million distinct CDR3 sequences, about two fifths occurring once. Every donor contributed roughly 10 milliliters of peripheral blood by blood draw. Per sample, a minimum of 6.5 million PBMCs were isolated. V lost 4 bases and J 6 bases, leaving 15 bases between the germline ends. This CDR3 region has 14 residues. Per germline, CDR1 SGHTA and CDR2 FQGNSA. The TCR originated in a human donor in good health. What was sequenced was blood. The chain combines TRBV7-2 with TRBJ2-5; D may be TRBD2 (5 bases). The CDR3 DNA is TGTGCCAGCAGCTCCGGGGAATTGGTAAAGACCCAGTACTTC. This encodes CASSSGELVKTQYF.